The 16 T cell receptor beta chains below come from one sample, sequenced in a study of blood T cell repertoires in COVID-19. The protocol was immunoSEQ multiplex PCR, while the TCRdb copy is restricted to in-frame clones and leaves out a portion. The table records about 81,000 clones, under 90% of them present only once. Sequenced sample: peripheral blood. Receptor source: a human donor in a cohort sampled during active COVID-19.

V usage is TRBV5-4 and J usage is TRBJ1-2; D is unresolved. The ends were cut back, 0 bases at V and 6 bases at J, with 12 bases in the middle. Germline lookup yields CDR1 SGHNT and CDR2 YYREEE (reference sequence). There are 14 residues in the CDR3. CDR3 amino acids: CASSLGQDDHGYTF. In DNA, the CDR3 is TGTGCCAGCAGCTTGGGGCAGGATGACCATGGCTACACCTTC.

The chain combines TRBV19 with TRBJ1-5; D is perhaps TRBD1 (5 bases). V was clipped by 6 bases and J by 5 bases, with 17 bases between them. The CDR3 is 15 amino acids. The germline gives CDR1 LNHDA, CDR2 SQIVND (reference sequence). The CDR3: CASSMGGGIDQPQHF. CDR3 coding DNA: TGTGCCAGTAGCATGGGGGGAGGGATTGATCAGCCCCAGCATTTT.

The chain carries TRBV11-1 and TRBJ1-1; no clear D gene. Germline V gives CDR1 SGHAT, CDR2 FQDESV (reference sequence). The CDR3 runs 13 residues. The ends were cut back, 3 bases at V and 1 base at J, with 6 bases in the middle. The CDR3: CASSLSRNTEAFF. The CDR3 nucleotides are TGTGCCAGCAGCTTGTCCAGGAACACTGAAGCTTTCTTT.

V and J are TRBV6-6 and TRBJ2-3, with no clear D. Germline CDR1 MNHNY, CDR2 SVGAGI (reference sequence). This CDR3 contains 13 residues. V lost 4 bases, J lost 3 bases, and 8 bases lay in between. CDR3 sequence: CASSSRGTDTQYF. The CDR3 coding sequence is TGTGCCAGCAGTTCTCGAGGTACAGATACGCAGTATTTT.

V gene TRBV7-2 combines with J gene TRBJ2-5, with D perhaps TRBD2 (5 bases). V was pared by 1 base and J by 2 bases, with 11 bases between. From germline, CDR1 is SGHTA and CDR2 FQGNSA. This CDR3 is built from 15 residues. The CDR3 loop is CASSLERGGQETQYF. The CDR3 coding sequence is TGTGCCAGCAGCTTAGAACGGGGTGGGCAAGAGACCCAGTACTTC.

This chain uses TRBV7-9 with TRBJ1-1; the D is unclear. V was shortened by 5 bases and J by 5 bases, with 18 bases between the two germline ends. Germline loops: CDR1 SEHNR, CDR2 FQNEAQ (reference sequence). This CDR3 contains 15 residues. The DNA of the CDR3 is TGTGCCAGCAGCACATACCAACGGGGAGGGACTGAAGCTTTCTTT. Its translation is CASSTYQRGGTEAFF.

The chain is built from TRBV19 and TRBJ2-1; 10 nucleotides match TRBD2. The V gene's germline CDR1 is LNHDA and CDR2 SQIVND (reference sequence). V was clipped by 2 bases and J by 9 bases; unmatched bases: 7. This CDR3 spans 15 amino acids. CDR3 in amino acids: CASSILSGGASEQFF. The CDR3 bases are TGTGCCAGTAGTATACTAAGCGGGGGGGCCTCTGAGCAGTTCTTC.

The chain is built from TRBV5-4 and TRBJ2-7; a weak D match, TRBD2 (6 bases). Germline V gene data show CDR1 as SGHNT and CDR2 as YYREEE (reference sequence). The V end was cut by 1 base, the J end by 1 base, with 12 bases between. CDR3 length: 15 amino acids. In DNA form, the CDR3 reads TGTGCCAGCAGCTTGCGGGACTCTCTATCCTACGAGCAGTACTTC. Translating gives CASSLRDSLSYEQYF.

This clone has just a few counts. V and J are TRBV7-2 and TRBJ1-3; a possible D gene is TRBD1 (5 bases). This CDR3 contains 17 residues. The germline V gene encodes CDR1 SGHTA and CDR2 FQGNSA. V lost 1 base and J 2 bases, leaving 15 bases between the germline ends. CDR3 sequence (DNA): TGTGCCAGCAGCTTAGAATTGGGGGGGACGGCTGGAAACACCATATATTTT. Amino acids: CASSLELGGTAGNTIYF.

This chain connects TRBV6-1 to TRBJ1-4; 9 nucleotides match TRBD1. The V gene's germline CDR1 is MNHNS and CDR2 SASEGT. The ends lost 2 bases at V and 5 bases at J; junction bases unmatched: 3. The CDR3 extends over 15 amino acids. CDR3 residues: CASSEMGTGNEKLFF. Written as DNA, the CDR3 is TGTGCCAGCAGTGAAATGGGGACAGGGAATGAAAAACTGTTTTTT.

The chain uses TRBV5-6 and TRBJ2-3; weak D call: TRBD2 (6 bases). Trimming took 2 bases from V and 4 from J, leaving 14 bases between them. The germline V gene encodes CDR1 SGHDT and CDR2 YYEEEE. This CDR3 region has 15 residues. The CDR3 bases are TGTGCCAGCAGCTTATGGGGGGATCCCGCAGATACGCAGTATTTT. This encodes CASSLWGDPADTQYF.

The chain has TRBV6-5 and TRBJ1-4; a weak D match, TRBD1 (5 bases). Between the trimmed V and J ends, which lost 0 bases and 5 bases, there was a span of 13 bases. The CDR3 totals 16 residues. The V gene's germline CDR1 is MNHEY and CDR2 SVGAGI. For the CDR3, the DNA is TGTGCCAGCAGTTACTCGACCGGGGGGGGAAATGAAAAACTGTTTTTT. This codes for CASSYSTGGGNEKLFF.

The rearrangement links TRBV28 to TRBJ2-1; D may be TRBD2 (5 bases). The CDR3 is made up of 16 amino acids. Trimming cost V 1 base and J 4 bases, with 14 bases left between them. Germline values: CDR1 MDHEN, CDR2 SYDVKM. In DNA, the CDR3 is TGTGCCAGCAGTTTATATGGGAGTTCGACGTACAATGAGCAGTTCTTC. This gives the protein CASSLYGSSTYNEQFF.

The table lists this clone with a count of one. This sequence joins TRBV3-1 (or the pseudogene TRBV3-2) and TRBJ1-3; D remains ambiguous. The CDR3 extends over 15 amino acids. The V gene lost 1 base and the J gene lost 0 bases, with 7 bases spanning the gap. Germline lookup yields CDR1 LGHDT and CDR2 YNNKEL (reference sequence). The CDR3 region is CASSQVALSGNTIYF. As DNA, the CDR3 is TGTGCCAGCAGCCAAGTGGCTCTCTCTGGAAACACCATATATTTT.

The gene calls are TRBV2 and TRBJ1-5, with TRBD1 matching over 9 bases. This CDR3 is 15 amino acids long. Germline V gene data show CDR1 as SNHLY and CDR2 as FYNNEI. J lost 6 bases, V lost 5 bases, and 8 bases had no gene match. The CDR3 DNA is TGTGCCAGCAGTCTTCGGGGGACAGGGTTTCAGCCCCAGCATTTT. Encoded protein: CASSLRGTGFQPQHF.

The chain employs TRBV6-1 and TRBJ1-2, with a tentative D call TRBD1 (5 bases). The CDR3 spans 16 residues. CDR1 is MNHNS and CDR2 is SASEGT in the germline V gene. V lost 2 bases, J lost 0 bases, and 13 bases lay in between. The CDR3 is CASSESVRGANYGYTF. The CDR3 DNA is TGTGCCAGCAGTGAATCGGTTCGGGGGGCTAACTATGGCTACACCTTC.